The rows below give T cell receptor beta chains drawn from one sample of a study of identical twins. TCRdb called the 5' RACE reads again in MiXCR, with one record for every CDR3 protein. This table has more than 1.5 million distinct CDR3 sequences, about 32% appearing once. Material: cord blood. These receptors were collected from a newborn girl in good health. Both conserved end residues are part of each CDR3. Fields, in order: CDR3 length, V gene, J gene, CDR3 protein.

len: 15
v_gene: TRBV27
j_gene: TRBJ1-1
CDR3aa: CASSFRTGTNTEAFF

len: 16
v_gene: TRBV9
j_gene: TRBJ1-6
CDR3aa: CASSRRGTGSNSPLHF

len: 13
v_gene: TRBV20-1
j_gene: TRBJ2-2
CDR3aa: CSAKRGGAGELFF

len: 15
v_gene: TRBV3-1
j_gene: TRBJ1-4
CDR3aa: CASSQTGGGNEKLFF

len: 14
v_gene: TRBV4-2
j_gene: TRBJ2-3
CDR3aa: CASSRGRSTDTQYF

len: 13
v_gene: TRBV5-6
j_gene: TRBJ1-2
CDR3aa: CASSHLTGVGYTF

len: 15
v_gene: TRBV7-2
j_gene: TRBJ2-1
CDR3aa: CASSLGLDRGGEQFF

len: 15
v_gene: TRBV10-3
j_gene: TRBJ1-6
CDR3aa: CAIGGRDRVNSPLHF

len: 14
v_gene: TRBV25-1
j_gene: TRBJ2-1
CDR3aa: CASSDLAGAHEQFF

len: 15
v_gene: TRBV7-9
j_gene: TRBJ2-7
CDR3aa: CASSLTYRGSYEQYF

len: 14
v_gene: TRBV30
j_gene: TRBJ1-5
CDR3aa: CAWSVRTSNQPQHF

len: 14
v_gene: TRBV3-1
j_gene: TRBJ2-1
CDR3aa: CASSQERKRYEQFF

len: 12
v_gene: TRBV7-2
j_gene: TRBJ2-7
CDR3aa: CASSFTTYEQYF

len: 14
v_gene: TRBV29-1
j_gene: TRBJ2-2
CDR3aa: CSVGPRLSSGELFF

len: 14
v_gene: TRBV6-1
j_gene: TRBJ1-1
CDR3aa: CASSALQGSTEAFF

len: 16
v_gene: TRBV6-6
j_gene: TRBJ2-1
CDR3aa: CASSYSTGVIYNEQFF

len: 12
v_gene: TRBV6-2/TRBV6-3
j_gene: TRBJ2-7
CDR3aa: CASSYSAHEQYF

len: 17
v_gene: TRBV19
j_gene: TRBJ2-7
CDR3aa: CASCPGLAGGTNNEQYF